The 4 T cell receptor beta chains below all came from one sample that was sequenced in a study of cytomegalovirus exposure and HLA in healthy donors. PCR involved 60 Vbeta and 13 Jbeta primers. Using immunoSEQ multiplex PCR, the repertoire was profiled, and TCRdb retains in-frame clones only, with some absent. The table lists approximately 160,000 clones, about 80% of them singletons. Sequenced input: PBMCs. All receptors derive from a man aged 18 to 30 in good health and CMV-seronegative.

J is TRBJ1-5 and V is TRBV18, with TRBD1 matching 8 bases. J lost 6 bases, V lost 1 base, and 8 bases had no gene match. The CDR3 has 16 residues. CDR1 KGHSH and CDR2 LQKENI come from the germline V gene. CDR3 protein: CASSPQVTGEGQPQHF. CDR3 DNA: TGTGCCAGCTCACCACAGGTGACAGGGGAGGGTCAGCCCCAGCATTTT.

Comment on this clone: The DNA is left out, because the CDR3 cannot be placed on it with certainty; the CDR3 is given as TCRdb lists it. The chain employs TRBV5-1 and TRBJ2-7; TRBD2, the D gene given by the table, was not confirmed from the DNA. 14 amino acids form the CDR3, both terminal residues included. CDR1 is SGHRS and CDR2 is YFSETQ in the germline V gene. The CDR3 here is CASSLVGTGTLPDF.

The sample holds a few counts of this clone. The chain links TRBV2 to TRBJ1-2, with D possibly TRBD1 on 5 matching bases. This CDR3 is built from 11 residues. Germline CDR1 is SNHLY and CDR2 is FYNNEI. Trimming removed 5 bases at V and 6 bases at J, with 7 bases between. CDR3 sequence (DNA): TGTGCCAGCAGTTGGGGCCATGGCTACACCTTC. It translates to CASSWGHGYTF.

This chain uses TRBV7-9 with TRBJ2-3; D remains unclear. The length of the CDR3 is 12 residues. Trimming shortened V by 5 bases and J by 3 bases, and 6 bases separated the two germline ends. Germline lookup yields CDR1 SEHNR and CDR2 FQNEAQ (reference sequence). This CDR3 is CASSPPTDTQYF. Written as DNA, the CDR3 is TGTGCCAGCAGCCCCCCAACAGATACGCAGTATTTT.